The 12 T cell receptor beta chains below all came from one sample that was sequenced in a study of Graves' ophthalmopathy and Graves' hyperthyroidism (dated by TCRdb to 2016 to 2019). Instrument used: Illumina HiSeq 2000. TCR beta CDR3 regions were amplified from RNA transcripts for repertoire sequencing. A first-round RT-PCR used HTBI primers with the Qiagen OneStep RT-PCR kit, followed by a second-round multiplex PCR, size selection and purification. The public reads were reanalyzed by TCRdb: fastp trimming at Q25, MiXCR alignment, in-frame beta chains only. Rows are unified per CDR3 protein, each entry keeping the most common DNA and genes. In this sample the table shows 200,000 to 250,000 distinct CDR3 sequences, 45% of which occur a single time. About half of the sample belongs to the ten largest clones. The material sequenced was peripheral blood. The source of these receptors is an adult man with Graves' ophthalmopathy.

V and J are TRBV7-9 and TRBJ1-2; 10 bases are shared with TRBD1. Looked up from germline, CDR1 is SEHNR and CDR2 is FQNEAQ (reference sequence). The CDR3 is made up of 18 amino acids. The V segment lost 1 base and the J segment 2 bases; nucleotides outside the gene matches: 10. CDR3 sequence: CASSLVVTGGYANYGYTF. The CDR3 DNA follows: TGTGCCAGCAGCTTAGTTGTGACAGGGGGCTATGCCAACTATGGCTACACCTTC. The entire variable domain, with the rest obtained from reference TRBV7-9 and TRBJ1-2, is as follows: DTGVSQNPRHKITKRGQNVTFRCDPISEHNRLYWYRQTLGQGPEFLTYFQNEAQLEKSRLLSDRFSAERPKGSFSTLEIQRTEQGDSAMYLCASSLVVTGGYANYGYTFGSGTRLTVV.

V usage is TRBV29-1 and J usage is TRBJ1-1; 9 bases fit TRBD1. The V and J ends lost 8 bases and 1 base, in that order; junction bases with no gene match: 2. This CDR3 has 12 amino acids. From germline, CDR1 is SQVTM and CDR2 ANQGSEA. The CDR3 nucleotides read TGCAGCTTGGACAGGGGGAACACTGAAGCTTTCTTT. Residues: CSLDRGNTEAFF. The full variable domain, with the rest looked up from reference TRBV29-1 and TRBJ1-1, is SAVISQKPSRDICQRGTSLTIQCQVDSQVTMMFWYRQQPGQSLTLIATANQGSEATYESGFVIDKFPISRPNLTFSTLTVSNMSPEDSSIYLCSLDRGNTEAFFGQGTRLTVV.

In its sample, this clonotype was seen a few times. At one boundary the junction diverges from the germline segment, which might be a read error. The V gene is TRBV7-2, the J gene TRBJ1-6; tentative D call: TRBD1 (6 bases). Germline assignment: CDR1 SGHTA and CDR2 FQGNSA. The CDR3 consists of 14 residues. The CDR3: CASSWDTYNSPLHF. CDR3 nucleotide sequence: TGCGCCAGCAGCTGGGACACCTATAATTCACCCCTCCACTTT.

This clonotype was seen once. This rearrangement joins TRBV20-1 to TRBJ1-4; 8 nucleotides match TRBD1. V dropped 0 bases and J dropped 14; count of bases not matched to a gene: 8. Germline V lookup: CDR1 DFQATT, CDR2 SNEGSKA (reference sequence). CDR3 size: 13 residues. CDR3 bases: TGCAGTGCTAGAGATTTGGGACAGGCCGTTCTGTTTTTT. Protein product: CSARDLGQAVLFF.

V gene TRBV28 combines with J gene TRBJ1-2; no clear D gene. Germline values: CDR1 MDHEN, CDR2 SYDVKM. The CDR3 covers 14 residues. The V end lost 1 base, the J end lost 0 bases, and 6 bases lay between the germline ends. CDR3 protein: CASSLLRANYGYTF. CDR3 nucleotides: TGTGCCAGCAGTTTATTAAGAGCTAACTATGGCTACACCTTC.

The rearrangement links TRBV15 to TRBJ2-5, with D unclear. Germline CDR1 and CDR2: LNHNV and YYDKDF (reference sequence). V was clipped by 1 base and J by 5 bases, with 23 bases between them. This CDR3 has 18 residues. CDR3 in DNA: TGTGCCACCAGCAGAGTTCTAGGGAAGGGTACCATTCGTGAGACCCAGTACTTC. Translating it yields CATSRVLGKGTIRETQYF.

This clonotype was recorded a few times. The chain couples TRBV3-1 to TRBJ1-1; D gene uncertain. The CDR3 is made up of 13 amino acids. The ends were cut back, 1 base at V and 3 bases at J, with 6 bases in the middle. Germline CDR1 reads LGHDT; CDR2 reads YNNKEL (reference sequence). The chain's CDR3 is CASSQVGYTEAFF. DNA for the CDR3: TGTGCCAGCAGCCAAGTCGGTTACACTGAAGCTTTCTTT. Looking up the rest from reference TRBV3-1 and TRBJ1-1 gives the full variable domain: DTAVSQTPKYLVTQMGNDKSIKCEQNLGHDTMYWYKQDSKKFLKIMFSYNNKELIINETVPNRFSPKSPDKAHLNLHINSLELGDSAVYFCASSQVGYTEAFFGQGTRLTVV.

This chain links TRBV10-3 with TRBJ2-7; tentative D call: TRBD1 (5 bases). The CDR3 consists of 13 residues. Germline CDR1 reads ENHRY; CDR2 reads SYGVKD. Trimming stripped 10 bases from V and 4 bases from J, with 17 bases between. Here the CDR3 reads CASIGAGLYEQYF. The CDR3 nucleotides read TGTGCCAGCATTGGGGCAGGATTATACGAGCAGTACTTC.

The V call is TRBV20-1, the J call TRBJ2-5, with D unresolved. The length of the CDR3 is 14 residues. Germline lookup yields CDR1 DFQATT and CDR2 SNEGSKA (reference sequence). With 0 bases removed from V and 3 bases from J, the gap between germline ends came to 11 bases. CDR3 loop: CSARDLGNEETQYF. DNA for the CDR3: TGCAGTGCTAGAGATTTGGGCAACGAAGAGACCCAGTACTTC.

The chain carries TRBV15 and TRBJ2-5; tentatively, D is TRBD2 (6 bases). The V and J ends lost 5 bases and 4 bases respectively, with 14 bases between them. Germline CDR1 is LNHNV and CDR2 is YYDKDF (reference sequence). This CDR3 spans 14 amino acids. This chain's CDR3 is CATSSRKEGETQYF. DNA for the CDR3: TGTGCCACCAGCTCGAGAAAGGAGGGAGAGACCCAGTACTTC.

V is TRBV9 and J is TRBJ2-7; 8 bases fit TRBD1. From germline, CDR1 is SGDLS and CDR2 YYNGEE. This CDR3 comprises 14 residues. The V segment lost 4 bases and the J segment 5 bases; nucleotides outside the gene matches: 8. CDR3 DNA sequence: TGTGCCAGCAGCCCGTGGACAGGGTCCGACGAGCAGTACTTC. Translation gives CASSPWTGSDEQYF.

The chain has TRBV7-9 and TRBJ2-5; 9 bases are shared with TRBD2. The junction had 4 bases not matched to a gene; V was cut back by 4 bases and J by 4 bases. The germline gives CDR1 SEHNR, CDR2 FQNEAQ (reference sequence). The CDR3 totals 14 residues. The CDR3 loop reads CASSSGLAVETQYF. CDR3 sequence (DNA): TGTGCCAGCAGCTCGGGACTAGCAGTAGAGACCCAGTACTTC.